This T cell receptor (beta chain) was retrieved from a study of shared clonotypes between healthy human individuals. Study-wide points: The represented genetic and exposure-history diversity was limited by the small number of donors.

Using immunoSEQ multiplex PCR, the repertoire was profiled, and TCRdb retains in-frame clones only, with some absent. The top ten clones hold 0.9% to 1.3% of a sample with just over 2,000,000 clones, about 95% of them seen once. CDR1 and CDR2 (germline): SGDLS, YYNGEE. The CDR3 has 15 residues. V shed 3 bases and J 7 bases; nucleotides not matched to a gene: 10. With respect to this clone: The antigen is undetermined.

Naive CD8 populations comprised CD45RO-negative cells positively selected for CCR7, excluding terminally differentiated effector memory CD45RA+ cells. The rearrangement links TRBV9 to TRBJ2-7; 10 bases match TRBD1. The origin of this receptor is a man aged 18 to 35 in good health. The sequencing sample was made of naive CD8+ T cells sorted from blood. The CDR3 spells CASSDGQGGPEEQYF. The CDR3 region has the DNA TGTGCCAGCAGCGACGGACAGGGGGGCCCTGAGGAGCAGTACTTC.